These T cell receptor beta chains were read from a single sample in a study of radiotherapy plus CTLA-4 blockade in lung cancer. Only in-frame clones appear in the TCRdb table, and some are missing; sequencing was by immunoSEQ multiplex PCR. The profile shows some 94,000 clones, approximately 82% of them singletons. The specimen comprised peripheral blood, sampled from a patient treated with radiotherapy plus ipilimumab. The receptor set was obtained from a human donor with non-small cell lung cancer that progressed on radiotherapy plus ipilimumab. Both conserved end residues are part of each CDR3.

V: TRBV6-5
CDR3: CASSRDRGNSDYTF

V: TRBV28
CDR3: CASSSILNTEAFF

V: TRBV5-1
CDR3: CASSSAGTKETQYF

V: TRBV6-6
CDR3: CASSYTGGDSGNTIYF

V: TRBV19
CDR3: CASSSRTGGNEKLFF

V: TRBV7-8
CDR3: CASSSGLRGETQYF

V: TRBV14
CDR3: CASSLRQDLGETQYF

V: TRBV28
CDR3: CASSLKRGMPRSYNEQFF

V: TRBV11-2
CDR3: CASSLGGNTEAFF

V: TRBV9
CDR3: CASSATGVNTGELFF

V: TRBV2
CDR3: CASSVAGTANIQYF

V: TRBV6-1
CDR3: CASSESISGTTDTQYF

V: TRBV7-3
CDR3: CASSKSRDRAGTDTQYF

V: TRBV19
CDR3: CASRLAGGFRTGELFF

V: TRBV6-5
CDR3: CASTLGSGNTIYF

V: TRBV29-1
CDR3: CSVEGRPIQYF

V: TRBV4-1
CDR3: CASSQPGLAGGPSLHTDTQYF

V: TRBV9
CDR3: CASSVGLAASTDTQYF

V: TRBV6-1
CDR3: CASSEGGTGGGYTF

V: TRBV18
CDR3: CASSLRRNTEAFF

V: TRBV2
CDR3: CASKGLTDTQYF

V: TRBV18
CDR3: CAGGLGNNEQFF